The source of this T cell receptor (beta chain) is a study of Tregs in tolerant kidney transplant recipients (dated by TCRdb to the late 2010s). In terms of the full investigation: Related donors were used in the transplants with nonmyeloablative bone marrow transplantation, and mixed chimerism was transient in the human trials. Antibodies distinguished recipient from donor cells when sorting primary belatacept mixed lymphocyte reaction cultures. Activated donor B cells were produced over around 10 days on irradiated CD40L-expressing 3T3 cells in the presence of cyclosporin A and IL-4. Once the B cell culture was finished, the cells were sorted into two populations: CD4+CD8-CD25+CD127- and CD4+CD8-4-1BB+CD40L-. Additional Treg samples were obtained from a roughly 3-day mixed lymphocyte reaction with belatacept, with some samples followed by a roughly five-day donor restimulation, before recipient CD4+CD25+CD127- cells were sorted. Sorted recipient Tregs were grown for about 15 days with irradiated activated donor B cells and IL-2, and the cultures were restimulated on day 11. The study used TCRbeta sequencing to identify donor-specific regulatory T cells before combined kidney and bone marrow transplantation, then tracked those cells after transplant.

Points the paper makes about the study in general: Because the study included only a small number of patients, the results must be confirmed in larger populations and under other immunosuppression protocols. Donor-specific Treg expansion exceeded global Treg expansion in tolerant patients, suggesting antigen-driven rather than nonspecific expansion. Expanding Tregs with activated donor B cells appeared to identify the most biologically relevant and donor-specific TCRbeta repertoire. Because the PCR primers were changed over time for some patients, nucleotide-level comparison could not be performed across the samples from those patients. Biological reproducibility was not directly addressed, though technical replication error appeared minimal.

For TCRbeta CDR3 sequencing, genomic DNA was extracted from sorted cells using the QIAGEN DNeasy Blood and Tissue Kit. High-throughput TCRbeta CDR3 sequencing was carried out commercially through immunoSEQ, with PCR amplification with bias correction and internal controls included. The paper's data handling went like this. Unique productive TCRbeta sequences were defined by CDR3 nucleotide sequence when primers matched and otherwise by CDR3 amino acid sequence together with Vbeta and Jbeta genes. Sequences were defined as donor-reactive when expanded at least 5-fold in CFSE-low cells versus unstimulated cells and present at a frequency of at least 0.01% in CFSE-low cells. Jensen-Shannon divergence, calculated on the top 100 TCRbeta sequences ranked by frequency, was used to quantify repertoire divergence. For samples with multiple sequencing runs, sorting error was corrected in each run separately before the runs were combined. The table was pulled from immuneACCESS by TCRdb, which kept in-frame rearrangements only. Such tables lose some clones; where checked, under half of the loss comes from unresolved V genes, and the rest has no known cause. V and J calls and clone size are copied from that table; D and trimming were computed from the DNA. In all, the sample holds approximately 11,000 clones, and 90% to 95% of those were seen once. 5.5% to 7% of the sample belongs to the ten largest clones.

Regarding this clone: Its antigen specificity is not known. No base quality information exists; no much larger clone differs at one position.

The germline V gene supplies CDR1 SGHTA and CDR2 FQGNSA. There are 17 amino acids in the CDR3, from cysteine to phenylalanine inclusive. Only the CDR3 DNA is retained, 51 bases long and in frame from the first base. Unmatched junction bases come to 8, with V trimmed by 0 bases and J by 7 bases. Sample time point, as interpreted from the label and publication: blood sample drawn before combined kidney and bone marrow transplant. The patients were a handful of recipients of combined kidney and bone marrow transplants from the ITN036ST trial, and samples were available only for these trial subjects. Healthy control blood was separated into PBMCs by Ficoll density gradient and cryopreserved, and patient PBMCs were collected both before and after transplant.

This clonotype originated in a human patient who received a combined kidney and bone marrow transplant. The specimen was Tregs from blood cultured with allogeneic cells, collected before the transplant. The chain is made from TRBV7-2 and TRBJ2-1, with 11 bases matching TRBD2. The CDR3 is CASSLALLAGVTNEQFF. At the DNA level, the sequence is TGTGCCAGCAGCTTAGCGTTACTAGCGGGAGTCACGAATGAGCAGTTCTTC.